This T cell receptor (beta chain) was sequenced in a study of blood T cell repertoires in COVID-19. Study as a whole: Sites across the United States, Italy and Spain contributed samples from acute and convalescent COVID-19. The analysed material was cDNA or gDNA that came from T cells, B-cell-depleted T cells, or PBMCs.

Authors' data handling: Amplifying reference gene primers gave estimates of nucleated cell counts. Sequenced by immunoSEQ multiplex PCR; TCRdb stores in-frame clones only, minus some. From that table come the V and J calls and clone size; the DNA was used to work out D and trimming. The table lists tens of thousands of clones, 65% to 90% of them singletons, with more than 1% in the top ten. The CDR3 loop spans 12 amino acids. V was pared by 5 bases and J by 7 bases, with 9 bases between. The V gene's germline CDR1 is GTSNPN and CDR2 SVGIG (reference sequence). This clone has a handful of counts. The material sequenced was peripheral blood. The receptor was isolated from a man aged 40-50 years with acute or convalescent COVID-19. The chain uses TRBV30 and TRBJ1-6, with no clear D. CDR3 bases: TGTGCCTGGGACCACAGCAATTCACCCCTCCACTTT. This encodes CAWDHSNSPLHF.